This TCR beta chain stems from a study of shared clonotypes between healthy human individuals. General observations from the study: The sharing of roughly 5% of naive CD4 clonotypes was seen across a handful of donors.

Only in-frame clones appear in the TCRdb table, and some are missing; sequencing was by immunoSEQ multiplex PCR. The sample yields millions of clones, roughly nine tenths seen once. Germline V lookup: CDR1 SGHNT, CDR2 YYREEE (reference sequence). This CDR3 is 15 amino acids long. V was trimmed by 4 bases and J by 4 bases, leaving 17 bases between them. About this clone: Its specificity is unknown.

V is TRBV5-4 and J is TRBJ1-1; TRBD1 might be the D (5 bases). This sequence was found in a man between 18 and 35 years old in good health. The sequencing sample was made of naive CD4+ T cells sorted from blood. Subset denoted: CD45RA+ positively selected. The DNA for the CDR3 is TGTGCCAGCAGCCACCCGGAAGGGGCCGGCACTGAAGCTTTCTTT. Amino acids: CASSHPEGAGTEAFF.